The T cell receptor beta chain described here comes from a study of T-cell reconstitution after alpha-beta-depleted transplantation in children. CDR1 and CDR2 from the germline V gene are SGHKS and YYEKEE (reference sequence). Trimming removed 0 bases from V and 3 bases from J; junction bases left unmatched: 7. The CDR3 spans 16 residues. This clonotype was detected ten times or more. Unique molecular identifiers were used in preparing the TCRbeta library. TCRdb re-called the PCR reads with MiXCR, one entry per CDR3 protein. Of a few hundred thousand distinct CDR3 sequences listed, 10% to 13% are singletons.

The sequences come from PBMCs from the stem cell graft donor, collected from the stem cell graft. The chain couples TRBV5-5 to TRBJ1-2, with 8 bases fitting TRBD1. This clonotype was obtained from a human donor who donated a stem cell graft to a child with acute lymphoblastic leukemia. The CDR3 bases are TGTGCCAGCAGCTTGGGTCCGACAGGGGCCTACTATGGCTACACCTTC. Translating it yields CASSLGPTGAYYGYTF.